This record covers a single T cell receptor (beta chain). The record originates from a study of lymphopenia after photon versus proton radiotherapy. Only in-frame clones appear in the TCRdb table, and some are missing; sequencing was by immunoSEQ multiplex PCR. The repertoire consists of tens of thousands of clones, with 83% occurring once and the leading ten covering over 1.2%. The input for sequencing was peripheral blood, taken from a patient treated with proton-based radiotherapy. This clonotype originated in a man in his fifties or sixties with pancreatic cancer.

CDR3 nucleotide sequence: TGCAGCGTTGAAGGTATGAACACTGAAGCTTTCTTT. Amino acids: CSVEGMNTEAFF. The J gene is TRBJ1-1, the V gene TRBV29-1, with D hard to call. V was shortened by 1 base and J by 0 bases, with 3 bases between the two germline ends. The CDR3 consists of 12 residues. Per germline, CDR1 SQVTM and CDR2 ANQGSEA.